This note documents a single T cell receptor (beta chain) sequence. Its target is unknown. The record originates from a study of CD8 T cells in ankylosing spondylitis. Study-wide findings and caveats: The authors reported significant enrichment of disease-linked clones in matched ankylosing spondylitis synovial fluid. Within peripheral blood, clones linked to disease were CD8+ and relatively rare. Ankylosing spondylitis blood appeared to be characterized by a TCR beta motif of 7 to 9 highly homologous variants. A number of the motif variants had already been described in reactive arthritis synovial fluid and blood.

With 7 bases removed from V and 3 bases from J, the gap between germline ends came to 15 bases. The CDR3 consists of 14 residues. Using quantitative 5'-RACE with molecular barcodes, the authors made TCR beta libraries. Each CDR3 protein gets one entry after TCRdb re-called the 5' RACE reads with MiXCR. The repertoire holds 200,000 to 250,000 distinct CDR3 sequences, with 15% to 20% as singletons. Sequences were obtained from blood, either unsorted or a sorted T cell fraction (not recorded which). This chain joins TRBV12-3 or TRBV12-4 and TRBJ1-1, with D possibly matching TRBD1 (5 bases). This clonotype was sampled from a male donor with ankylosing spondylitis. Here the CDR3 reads CASTPGGADTEAFF. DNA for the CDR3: TGTGCCAGCACCCCTGGAGGGGCTGACACTGAAGCTTTCTTT.